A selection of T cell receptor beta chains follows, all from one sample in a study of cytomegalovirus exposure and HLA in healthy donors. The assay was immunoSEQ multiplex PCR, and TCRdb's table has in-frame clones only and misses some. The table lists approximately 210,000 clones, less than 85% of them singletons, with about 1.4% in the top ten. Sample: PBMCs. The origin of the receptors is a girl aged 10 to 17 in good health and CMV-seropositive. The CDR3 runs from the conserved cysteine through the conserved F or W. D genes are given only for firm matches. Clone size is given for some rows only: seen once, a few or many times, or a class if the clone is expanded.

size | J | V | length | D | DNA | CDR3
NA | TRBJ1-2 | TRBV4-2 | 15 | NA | TGTGCCAGCAGCCAAGATCGTCTGACTGCGTGGGGCTACACCTTC | CASSQDRLTAWGYTF
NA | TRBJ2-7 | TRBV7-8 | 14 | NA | TGTGCCAGCAGCTCGTCGGACAGTCCCTACGAGCAGTACTTC | CASSSSDSPYEQYF
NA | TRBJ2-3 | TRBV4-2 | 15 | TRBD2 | TGTGCCAGCAGCCCCACTAGCGGGGGGGCAGATACGCAGTATTTT | CASSPTSGGADTQYF
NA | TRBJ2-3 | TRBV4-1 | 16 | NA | TGCGCCAGCAGCTTCCTTCTAGGAGGTGGCACAGATACGCAGTATTTT | CASSFLLGGGTDTQYF
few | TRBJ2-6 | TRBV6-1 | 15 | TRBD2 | TGTGCCAGCAGTGGGGCGGGGGCTGGGGCCAACGTCCTGACTTTC | CASSGAGAGANVLTF
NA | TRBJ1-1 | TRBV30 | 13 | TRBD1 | TGTGCCTGGGGTACAGGGGTAAAGCCGGAAGCTTTCTTT | CAWGTGVKPEAFF
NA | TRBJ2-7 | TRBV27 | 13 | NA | TGTGCTAGCAGTTACAGGGCCCACTACGAGCAGTACTTC | CASSYRAHYEQYF
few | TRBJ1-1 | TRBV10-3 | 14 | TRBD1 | TGTGCCATCAGTGTGGGACAGGGTCGCACTGAAGCTTTCTTT | CAISVGQGRTEAFF
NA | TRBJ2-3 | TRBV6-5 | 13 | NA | TGTGCCAGCAGTTTACAGAAGAAAGATACGCAGTATTTT | CASSLQKKDTQYF
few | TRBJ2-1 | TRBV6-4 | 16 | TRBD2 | TGTGCCAGCAGTGACTGGAAGGGAGGGAAACACAATGAGCAGTTCTTC | CASSDWKGGKHNEQFF
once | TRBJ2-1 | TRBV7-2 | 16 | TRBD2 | TGTGCCAGCAGCCCCCAGCTAGCGGGGGGCCAAAATGAGCAGTTCTTC | CASSPQLAGGQNEQFF
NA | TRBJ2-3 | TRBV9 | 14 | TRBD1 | TGTGCCAGCAGCCCTTCGCCAGGGACAGGAACGCAGTATTTT | CASSPSPGTGTQYF
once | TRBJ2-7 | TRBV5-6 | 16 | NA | TGTGCCAGCAGCTACGACTTAGCCAGCAGCTCCTACGAGCAGTACTTC | CASSYDLASSSYEQYF
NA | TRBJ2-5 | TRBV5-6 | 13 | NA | TGTGCCAGCAGCTTGGACAGACAAGAGACCCAGTACTTC | CASSLDRQETQYF
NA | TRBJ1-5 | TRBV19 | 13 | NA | TGTGCCAGTAGTTATGGGCTGAATCAGCCCCAGCATTTT | CASSYGLNQPQHF
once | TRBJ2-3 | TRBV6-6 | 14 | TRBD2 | TGTGCCAGCAGTAGCGGGGTAAGCACAGATACGCAGTATTTT | CASSSGVSTDTQYF
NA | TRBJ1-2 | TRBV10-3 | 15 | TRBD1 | TGTGCCATCAGTGAGTCGCGGACAGGGGGCATCGGCTACACCTTC | CAISESRTGGIGYTF
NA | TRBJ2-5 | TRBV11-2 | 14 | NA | TGTGCCAGCAGCTTACTTATTAGTGCGGAGACCCAGTACTTC | CASSLLISAETQYF
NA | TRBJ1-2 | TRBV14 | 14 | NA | TGTGCCAGCAGCCAAGTGAACAGGGTGGATGGCTACACCTTC | CASSQVNRVDGYTF
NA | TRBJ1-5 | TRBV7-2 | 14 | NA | TGTGCCAGCAGCGTTACAGGGTTGGATCAGCCCCAGCATTTT | CASSVTGLDQPQHF
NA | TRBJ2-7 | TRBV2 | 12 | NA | TGTGCCAGCGAAAACAGGGTCGACGAGCAGTACTTC | CASENRVDEQYF
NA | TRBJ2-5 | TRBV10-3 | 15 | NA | TGTGCCATCAGTGAGTCGGGAGTTTTCCAAGAGGCCCAGTACTTC | CAISESGVFQEAQYF
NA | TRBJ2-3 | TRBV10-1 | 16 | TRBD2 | TGCGCCAGCAGTGATCCCAGCGGGGGGGCCCCTGATACGCAGTATTTT | CASSDPSGGAPDTQYF
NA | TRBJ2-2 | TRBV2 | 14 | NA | TGTGCCAGCAGTGAAGCATCGTCCCCTGGGGAGCTGTTTTTT | CASSEASSPGELFF
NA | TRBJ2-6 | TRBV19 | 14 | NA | TGTGCCAGTAGTATCCAGGGTGGGGCCAACGTCCTGACTTTC | CASSIQGGANVLTF
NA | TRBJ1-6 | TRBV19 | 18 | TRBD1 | TGTGCCAGTAGTACAACCGGGACAGGGGTAGGAATCGGTTCACCCCTCCACTTT | CASSTTGTGVGIGSPLHF
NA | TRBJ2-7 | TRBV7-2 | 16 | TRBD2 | TGTGCCAGCAGCCACCTCTCGGCTAGCGGATCCTACGAGCAGTACTTC | CASSHLSASGSYEQYF
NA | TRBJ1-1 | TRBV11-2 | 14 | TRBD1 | TGTGCCAGCAGCGCCCGACAGGGGATCACTGAAGCTTTCTTT | CASSARQGITEAFF
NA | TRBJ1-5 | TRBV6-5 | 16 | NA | TGTGCCAGCAGTTACTCGGGCCCCTCCCTCAATCAGCCCCAGCATTTT | CASSYSGPSLNQPQHF
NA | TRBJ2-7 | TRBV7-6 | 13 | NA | TGTGCCAGCAGCTTAGACAGCTCCTACGAGCAGTACTTC | CASSLDSSYEQYF
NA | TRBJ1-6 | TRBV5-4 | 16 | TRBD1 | TGTGCCAGCAGCTTAAGACGGACAGGGAATAATTCACCCCTCCACTTT | CASSLRRTGNNSPLHF
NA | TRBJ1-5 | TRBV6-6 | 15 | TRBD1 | TGTGCCAGCAGTGACGGACAGGGCTTCCATCAGCCCCAGCATTTT | CASSDGQGFHQPQHF
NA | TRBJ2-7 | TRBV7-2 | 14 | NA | TGTGCCAGCAGCTTAACCGGGACTTTGGGTGAGCAGTACTTC | CASSLTGTLGEQYF
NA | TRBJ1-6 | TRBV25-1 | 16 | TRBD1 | TGTGCCAGCAATCCAGGGGGACCATCCTATAATTCACCCCTCCACTTT | CASNPGGPSYNSPLHF